This T cell receptor beta chain was recorded in a study of cytomegalovirus exposure and HLA in healthy donors. Whole-study findings and limits: On later analysis, the bulk of CMV-associated TCR beta chains appeared to be HLA-restricted.

CDR1 and CDR2 from the germline V gene are MDHEN and SYDVKM. CDR3 length: 19 amino acids. V lost 0 bases to trimming and J lost 0 bases; unmatched junction nucleotides: 5. About this clone: What it recognizes is unknown.

PCR amplification relied on 60 Vbeta primers (plus 13 Jbeta primers). Libraries were prepared by immunoSEQ multiplex PCR; TCRdb keeps only in-frame clonotypes and omits some of them. The table shows approximately 170,000 clones, with over 70% occurring only once. This clonotype was obtained from a man aged 45-65 years in good health and CMV-seropositive. The sequenced sample consisted of PBMCs. The J gene is TRBJ2-6, the V gene TRBV28; TRBD2 matches at 10 bases. The CDR3 DNA sequence: TGTGCCAGCAGTTTATGGATCCTAGCGGGGGACTCTGGGGCCAACGTCCTGACTTTC. It yields the protein CASSLWILAGDSGANVLTF. Filled out from reference TRBV28 and TRBJ2-6, the complete variable domain reads DVKVTQSSRYLVKRTGEKVFLECVQDMDHENMFWYRQDPGLGLRLIYFSYDVKMKEKGDIPEGYSVSREKKERFSLILESASTNQTSMYLCASSLWILAGDSGANVLTFGAGSRLTVL.